This T cell receptor beta chain stems from a study of T cells in narcolepsy. The CDR3 covers 13 residues. From germline, CDR1 is MDHEN and CDR2 SYDVKM. The V end lost 5 bases, the J end lost 2 bases, and 8 bases lay between the germline ends. Here immunoSEQ multiplex PCR was the method, and the copy in TCRdb shows in-frame clones only, minus some. The sample shows tens of thousands of clones, around 83% of them seen only once. The source is a human donor in good health. The sequenced sample consisted of memory (CD45RA-) CD4+ T cells from blood. The chain has TRBV28 and TRBJ2-3; D ambiguous. CDR3 sequence (DNA): TGTGCCAGCAGTCCAGCCCTCACAGATACGCAGTATTTT. Protein: CASSPALTDTQYF.